A single sample gave rise to the 15 T cell receptor beta chains below, sequenced in a study of shared clonotypes between healthy human individuals. Here immunoSEQ multiplex PCR was the method, and the copy in TCRdb shows in-frame clones only, minus some. The profile shows about 2.4 million clones, around 94% of them singletons. The material sequenced was naive CD4+ T cells sorted from blood. Noted subset: CD45RA+ positively selected. All receptors come from a man younger than 35 in good health.

V usage is TRBV10-3 and J usage is TRBJ1-2, with D possibly being TRBD1 (5 bases). CDR3 size: 14 residues. CDR1 is ENHRY and CDR2 is SYGVKD in the germline V gene. Trimming removed 7 bases at V and 0 bases at J, with 12 bases between. The CDR3 DNA reads TGTGCCATCAAACCGGGGGTAACTAACTATGGCTACACCTTC. Amino acid sequence: CAIKPGVTNYGYTF.

The chain has TRBV6-5 and TRBJ2-5; D perhaps matches TRBD2 (5 bases). Germline V gives CDR1 MNHEY, CDR2 SVGAGI. The CDR3 contains 12 residues. Trimming took off 2 bases at V and 7 bases at J, with 8 bases between the two ends. Written as DNA, the CDR3 is TGTGCCAGCAGTTACGACCGGGGGACCCAGTACTTC. It codes for CASSYDRGTQYF.

Details on this clone: The same CDR3 can be traced to other DNA sequences in this sample. In nucleotides, the CDR3 is TGTGCCAGCTCACCCGGGACAGCCGATCAGCCCCAGCATTTT. Translating it yields CASSPGTADQPQHF. This chain uses TRBV18 with TRBJ1-5; 7 bases align to TRBD1. V lost 3 bases, J lost 5 bases, and 4 bases stayed unmatched. From germline, CDR1 is KGHSH and CDR2 LQKENI. This CDR3 has 14 residues.

The chain joins TRBV5-4 to TRBJ2-5; no reliable D call. Germline loops: CDR1 SGHNT, CDR2 YYREEE (reference sequence). V gave up 2 bases and J gave up 3 bases, with 8 bases separating them. The CDR3 spans 13 residues. CDR3 region: CASSFPAEETQYF. In nucleotides, the CDR3 is TGTGCCAGCAGCTTTCCGGCAGAAGAGACCCAGTACTTC.

CDR3 DNA: TGCGCCAGCAGAAGTAACTACGAGCAGTACTTC. Residues: CASRSNYEQYF. The chain couples TRBV5-1 to TRBJ2-7, with no clear D. Germline V gene data show CDR1 as SGHRS and CDR2 as YFSETQ. V was trimmed by 5 bases and J by 3 bases, leaving 6 bases between them. The CDR3 contains 11 residues.

The J gene is TRBJ2-5, the V gene TRBV5-1; D gene unclear. The CDR3 consists of 15 residues. Germline V CDR1 and CDR2: SGHRS, YFSETQ. V was clipped by 4 bases and J by 4 bases, with 17 bases between them. The CDR3 nucleotides read TGCGCCAGCAGCCCTTACGCAGGCGGCTCAGAGACCCAGTACTTC. Amino acids: CASSPYAGGSETQYF.

This chain joins TRBV2 and TRBJ2-7, with a possible D match to TRBD1 (6 bases). The CDR3 loop spans 14 amino acids. The germline V gene encodes CDR1 SNHLY and CDR2 FYNNEI. Trimming shortened V by 7 bases and J by 0 bases, and 13 bases separated the two germline ends. The DNA of the CDR3 is TGTGCCAGCACCGTCGACAGGTACTCCTACGAGCAGTACTTC. This translates into CASTVDRYSYEQYF.

The rearrangement links TRBV9 to TRBJ2-7; TRBD2 matches at 8 bases. The V segment lost 3 bases and the J segment 3 bases; nucleotides outside the gene matches: 2. The CDR3 is made up of 13 amino acids. CDR1 and CDR2 from the germline V gene are SGDLS and YYNGEE. The DNA of the CDR3 is TGTGCCAGCAGCGCCACTAGCGGCTACGAGCAGTACTTC. Its translation: CASSATSGYEQYF.

The chain carries TRBV25-1 and TRBJ1-6; tentatively, D is TRBD1 (5 bases). V dropped 6 bases and J dropped 7 bases, with 10 bases sitting between them. The germline V gene encodes CDR1 MGHDK and CDR2 SYGVNS. This CDR3 has 13 residues. CDR3 protein: CASSSGTNSPLHF. As DNA, the CDR3 is TGTGCCAGCAGCTCCGGGACCAATTCACCCCTCCACTTT.

V usage is TRBV7-9 and J usage is TRBJ1-1; D is unclear. Trimming removed 5 bases at V and 3 bases at J, with 10 bases between. CDR1 and CDR2 (germline): SEHNR, FQNEAQ (reference sequence). The CDR3 totals 13 residues. The CDR3, as DNA: TGTGCCAGCAGCACCACCATCCACACTGAAGCTTTCTTT. Amino acid sequence: CASSTTIHTEAFF.

The V and J genes are TRBV6-6 and TRBJ1-4; D is perhaps TRBD1 (5 bases). Looked up from germline, CDR1 is MNHNY and CDR2 is SVGAGI (reference sequence). The CDR3 spans 13 residues. V lost 9 bases to trimming and J lost 8 bases, with 16 bases between them. The CDR3 bases are TGTGCCAGTCAACAGGTCGCAAGGGAAAAACTGTTTTTT. Its translation: CASQQVAREKLFF.

The chain uses TRBV11-3 and TRBJ2-3, with a tentative D call TRBD1 (5 bases). Trimming took off 1 base at V and 0 bases at J, with 17 bases between the two ends. Germline CDR1 is SGHNT and CDR2 is YENEEA. The CDR3 has 18 residues. DNA of the CDR3: TGTGCCAGCAGCTTAGGGGGCAGATCAAAATCTAGCACAGATACGCAGTATTTT. Encoded protein: CASSLGGRSKSSTDTQYF.

The V gene is TRBV5-1, the J gene TRBJ2-5; TRBD2 agrees at 10 bases. V shed 4 bases and J 3 bases; nucleotides not matched to a gene: 6. CDR3 length equals 15 residues. From germline, CDR1 is SGHRS and CDR2 YFSETQ. The CDR3 DNA reads as TGCGCCAGCAGCGGCCTAGCGGGAGTTAAAGAGACCCAGTACTTC. Protein product: CASSGLAGVKETQYF. Full variable domain (remainder filled in from reference TRBV5-1 and TRBJ2-5): KAGVTQTPRYLIKTRGQQVTLSCSPISGHRSVSWYQQTPGQGLQFLFEYFSETQRNKGNFPGRFSGRQFSNSRSEMNVSTLELGDSALYLCASSGLAGVKETQYFGPGTRLLVL.

The chain joins TRBV29-1 to TRBJ1-1; no clear D gene. The V end lost 6 bases, the J end lost 0 bases, and 17 bases lay between the germline ends. CDR1 and CDR2 from the germline V gene are SQVTM and ANQGSEA. The CDR3 length is 15 residues. For the CDR3, the DNA is TGCAGCGTCGTACGCACTGTCAACATGAACACTGAAGCTTTCTTT. As protein: CSVVRTVNMNTEAFF.

The chain carries TRBV5-5 and TRBJ1-5; maybe TRBD1 (6 bases). The V gene's germline CDR1 is SGHKS and CDR2 YYEKEE (reference sequence). CDR3 length: 14 residues. V lost 2 bases to trimming and J lost 12 bases, with 18 bases between them. The CDR3 sequence: CASSFGQSPTVQHF. The CDR3 bases are TGTGCCAGCAGCTTCGGACAGTCCCCCACAGTCCAGCATTTT.